This entry is about one T cell receptor (beta chain). CDR1 and CDR2 (germline): SGHTA, FQGNSA. V trimming: 0 bases; J trimming: 1 base; junction bases outside the gene matches: 3. The CDR3 consists of 15 residues. The entry originates in a study of technical replicates of blood from several donors. Here immunoSEQ multiplex PCR was the method, and the copy in TCRdb shows in-frame clones only, minus some. The sample includes 100,000 or so clones, about 95% of them seen just once. This rearrangement joins TRBV7-2 to TRBJ2-7; TRBD2 matches at 7 bases. The receptor was derived from a human donor in good health. The sequenced material came from T cells isolated from PBMCs. The CDR3 coding sequence is TGTGCCAGCAGCTTAGCGCAGGGACTATCCTACGAGCAGTACTTC. It yields the protein CASSLAQGLSYEQYF.